Each of the 7 T cell receptor beta chains below was sequenced from the same sample in a study of beta chain features in type 1 diabetes. Sequenced material consisted of expressed TCRB transcripts (all of the isolated RNA was reverse transcribed). This table comes from immunoSEQ multiplex PCR, and its TCRdb copy is limited to in-frame clones, with some not included. This sample has hundreds of thousands of clones, with roughly 13% found just once. Study-wide results and caveats: TCRB CDR3s were moderately but significantly shorter in Type 1 diabetes patients in all four CD4+ subsets.

Their recognized antigens are unknown. Sample: naive CD4+ T cells from blood. These receptors were obtained from a man aged 18 to 29 with type 1 diabetes.

The genes are TRBV15 and TRBJ2-5; D might be TRBD1 (6 bases). V lost 4 bases and J lost 10, with 10 bases in between. Per germline, CDR1 LNHNV and CDR2 YYDKDF (reference sequence). The CDR3 covers 11 residues. CDR3 sequence (DNA): TGTGCCACCAGCATGACAGGTCACCAGTACTTC. Its protein is CATSMTGHQYF.

J is TRBJ2-7 and V is TRBV28; TRBD1 agrees at 9 bases. The V gene's germline CDR1 is MDHEN and CDR2 SYDVKM. The junction had 5 bases not matched to a gene; V was cut back by 6 bases and J by 5 bases. This CDR3 region has 13 residues. The CDR3 region is CASRRTGVDEQYF. In DNA form, the CDR3 reads TGTGCCAGCAGAAGGACAGGGGTCGACGAGCAGTACTTC.

This clone was observed a handful of times. DNA for the CDR3: TGTGCCAGCAGTGAAGCAGGAGGGGAGCGATCACCCCTCCACTTT. This encodes CASSEAGGERSPLHF. The chain links TRBV6-1 to TRBJ1-6; D possibly corresponds to TRBD1 (5 bases). CDR3 length: 15 amino acids. Germline CDR1 reads MNHNS; CDR2 reads SASEGT. With 0 bases removed from V and 10 bases from J, the gap between germline ends came to 13 bases.

This clone appeared a few times. The rearrangement joins TRBV29-1 to TRBJ2-1; D call uncertain. Trimming took 4 bases from V and 3 from J, leaving 13 bases between them. Germline V gene data show CDR1 as SQVTM and CDR2 as ANQGSEA. This CDR3 has 14 amino acids. Written as DNA, the CDR3 is TGCAGCGTTGGAGAGGCACAGAGCTACAATGAGCAGTTCTTC. Its protein is CSVGEAQSYNEQFF.

In this sample, this clone turned up a few times. The chain uses TRBV5-6 and TRBJ2-3; TRBD2 aligns across 10 bases. Trimming took 1 base from V and 2 from J; bases not matched to a gene: 4. This CDR3 has 16 amino acids. CDR1 and CDR2 (germline): SGHDT, YYEEEE. As DNA, the CDR3 is TGTGCCAGCAGCTTGACCCTAGCGGGAGCCACAGATACGCAGTATTTT. It translates to CASSLTLAGATDTQYF.

Here the CDR3 DNA reads TGTGCCTGGAGTGACGGGAGAGGCAGCGAAGCTTTCTTT. This sequence encodes CAWSDGRGSEAFF. The rearrangement uses TRBV30 and TRBJ1-1; D is unresolved. Trimming took 1 base from V and 8 from J, leaving 14 bases between them. Germline V gene sequence: CDR1 GTSNPN, CDR2 SVGIG (reference sequence). This CDR3 spans 13 amino acids.

J is TRBJ2-1 and V is TRBV7-2; TRBD1 agrees at 12 bases. V lost 4 bases to trimming and J lost 6 bases; unmatched junction nucleotides: 4. Germline V gene data show CDR1 as SGHTA and CDR2 as FQGNSA. The CDR3 runs to 15 residues. The CDR3 spells CASSSGQGASNEQFF. CDR3 sequence (DNA): TGTGCCAGCAGCTCGGGACAGGGGGCTTCCAATGAGCAGTTCTTC.